This T cell receptor beta chain was observed in a study of T cells in Graves' hyperthyroidism and ophthalmopathy. Trimming removed 4 bases at V and 6 bases at J, with 19 bases between. The CDR3 totals 16 residues. Germline values: CDR1 ENHRY, CDR2 SYGVKD. RNA transcripts provided the source from which TCR beta CDR3 regions were amplified. In the first-round RT-PCR of the TCR CDR3, the HTBI primer set was used. One entry per CDR3 protein results from TCRdb running MiXCR on the multiplex PCR reads. This sample yields a few hundred thousand distinct CDR3 sequences, of which roughly 46% are seen a single time; around 8% belongs to the top ten. Used for diagnoses were clinical symptoms, serum thyroxine and TRAb, thyroid ultrasound and orbital computed tomography.

The chain is built from TRBV10-3 and TRBJ1-5; D call uncertain. This sequence originates from a woman between 18 and 29 years old with Graves' hyperthyroidism. Sequenced: peripheral blood or thyroid tissue (not recorded which). CDR3 amino acids: CAISGEGRVIGQPQHF. CDR3 DNA sequence: TGTGCCATCAGTGGAGAGGGAAGGGTTATTGGTCAGCCCCAGCATTTT.